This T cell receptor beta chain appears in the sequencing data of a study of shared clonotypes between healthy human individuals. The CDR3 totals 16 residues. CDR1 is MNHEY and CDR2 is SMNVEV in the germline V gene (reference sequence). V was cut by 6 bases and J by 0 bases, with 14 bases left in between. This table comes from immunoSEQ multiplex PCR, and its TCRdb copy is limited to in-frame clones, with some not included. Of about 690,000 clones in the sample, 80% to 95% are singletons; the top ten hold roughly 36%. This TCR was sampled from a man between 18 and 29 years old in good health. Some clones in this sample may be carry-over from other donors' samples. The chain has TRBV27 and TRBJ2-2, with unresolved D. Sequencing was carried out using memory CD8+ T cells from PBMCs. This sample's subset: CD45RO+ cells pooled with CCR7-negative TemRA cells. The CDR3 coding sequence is TGTGCCAGCAGCCCCCTCGAGCCTTCGAACACCGGGGAGCTGTTTTTT. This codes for CASSPLEPSNTGELFF.